These 18 T cell receptor beta chains were all obtained from the same sample, sequenced in a study of T-cell memory formation after mild COVID-19. In TCRdb, the 5' RACE reads were re-called with MiXCR into one record per CDR3 protein. Seen here are roughly 170,000 distinct CDR3 sequences, around 18% observed once, and the top ten hold 3.9%. Sequenced: PBMCs or a T cell subset sorted from them (not recorded which). The receptors stem from a man aged 18 to 29 who had mild COVID-19 (a few samples of this study predate the infection). Cell type and time point are not known.

This clonotype was seen more than once but under ten times. The gene calls are TRBV5-1 and TRBJ2-5, with no clear D. Germline V gene lookup returns CDR1 SGHRS and CDR2 YFSETQ. This CDR3 region has 14 residues. Trimming pared 0 bases from V and 1 base from J, leaving 7 bases between. CDR3 DNA: TGCGCCAGCAGCTTGGCCGCTAGCCAAGAGACCCAGTACTTC. Encoded protein: CASSLAASQETQYF.

This chain joins TRBV9 and TRBJ2-5; the D call may be TRBD1 or TRBD2 (6 bases each). The CDR3 spans 15 residues. Trimming stripped 5 bases from V and 10 bases from J, with 24 bases between. The germline CDR1 and CDR2 sequences are SGDLS and YYNGEE. The CDR3 is CASSSAPSGGLIQYF. CDR3 in DNA: TGTGCCAGCAGTTCAGCCCCTTCCGGGGGCCTTATCCAGTACTTC. The full variable domain, rest sourced from reference TRBV9 and TRBJ2-5, is DSGVTQTPKHLITATGQRVTLRCSPRSGDLSVYWYQQSLDQGLQFLIQYYNGEERAKGNILERFSAQQFPDLHSELNLSSLELGDSALYFCASSSAPSGGLIQYFGPGTRLLVL.

The chain combines TRBV11-2 with TRBJ1-3, with D tentatively TRBD1 (6 bases). Germline CDR1 reads SGHAT; CDR2 reads FQNNGV. The CDR3 is made up of 15 amino acids. V lost 4 bases and J lost 4, with 14 bases in between. The CDR3 region is CASSSQTGRGNTIYF. Written as DNA, the CDR3 is TGTGCCAGCAGCTCCCAGACAGGAAGGGGAAACACCATATATTTT.

This clonotype was counted a few times. The CDR3 DNA follows: TGCGCCAGCAGCTTGTCCAGTAGGACAGGGACCGGGGAGCTGTTTTTT. It yields the protein CASSLSSRTGTGELFF. The chain links TRBV5-1 to TRBJ2-2; 8 bases line up with TRBD1. The CDR3 is made up of 16 amino acids. Per the germline V gene, CDR1 is SGHRS and CDR2 is YFSETQ. Germline trimming cut 1 base from V and 5 bases from J; bases unmatched to any gene: 7.

The chain links TRBV5-1 to TRBJ2-7; TRBD2 is a possible D gene (5 bases). Germline CDR1 SGHRS, CDR2 YFSETQ. This CDR3 has 15 residues. Trimming removed 0 bases at V and 4 bases at J, with 14 bases between. The CDR3 is CASSLGEQPVYEQYF. The CDR3 bases are TGCGCCAGCAGCTTGGGGGAGCAACCTGTGTACGAGCAGTACTTC.

There are a few counts of this clonotype. The rearrangement links TRBV7-6 to TRBJ2-3; D gene ambiguous. The CDR3 length is 14 residues. Trimming took off 7 bases at V and 4 bases at J, with 15 bases between the two ends. Germline V gene sequence: CDR1 SGHVS, CDR2 FNYEAQ. CDR3 region: CASMSYQKADTQYF. DNA of the CDR3: TGTGCCAGCATGTCTTACCAGAAAGCAGATACGCAGTATTTT.

This clonotype was observed a handful of times. The chain has TRBV12-3 or TRBV12-4 and TRBJ2-5; no firm D call. There are 13 residues in the CDR3. Trimming took 6 bases from V and 3 from J, leaving 11 bases between them. CDR3 region: CASSLDRKETQYF. The CDR3 DNA reads as TGTGCCAGCAGCTTGGACCGAAAAGAGACCCAGTACTTC.

The V call is TRBV5-4, the J call TRBJ2-3; possible D gene TRBD2, 6 bases. Trimming removed 1 base at V and 2 bases at J, with 11 bases between. Germline CDR1 SGHNT, CDR2 YYREEE (reference sequence). The CDR3 covers 15 residues. CDR3 coding DNA: TGTGCCAGCAGCTTGAGAGCGGGTCCCACAGATACGCAGTATTTT. Protein product: CASSLRAGPTDTQYF.

The chain carries TRBV7-9 and TRBJ2-7; 8 positions agree with TRBD2. The CDR3 runs 17 residues. Trimming cost V 0 bases and J 6 bases; bases outside gene matches: 13. Germline lookup yields CDR1 SEHNR and CDR2 FQNEAQ (reference sequence). This chain's CDR3 is CASSLALAGGTIGEQYV. In DNA form, the CDR3 reads TGTGCCAGCAGCTTAGCGCTCGCGGGGGGAACGATTGGCGAGCAGTACGTC.

This chain joins TRBV6-5 and TRBJ2-3; 8 nucleotides align to TRBD2. Per germline, CDR1 MNHEY and CDR2 SVGAGI. Trimming at V came to 11 bases and at J to 2 bases, leaving 6 bases not matched to a gene. The CDR3 sequence is 13 residues long. The CDR3 spells CAAQRGPTDTQYF. Written as DNA, the CDR3 is TGTGCCGCTCAGCGGGGGCCCACAGATACGCAGTATTTT.

The chain combines TRBV7-8 with TRBJ1-1; D is uncertain. Trimming took 5 bases from V and 1 from J, leaving 11 bases between them. Germline V CDR1 and CDR2: SGHVS, FQNEAQ. CDR3 length equals 14 residues. The CDR3 bases are TGTGCCAGCAGCGACAACCCAGGGAACACTGAAGCTTTCTTT. Encoded protein: CASSDNPGNTEAFF. Variable domain in full (rest from reference TRBV7-8 and TRBJ1-1): GAGVSQSPRYKVAKRGQDVALRCDPISGHVSLFWYQQALGQGPEFLTYFQNEAQLDKSGLPSDRFFAERPEGSVSTLKIQRTQQEDSAVYLCASSDNPGNTEAFFGQGTRLTVV.

The genes are TRBV7-2 and TRBJ1-1; no firm D call. The CDR3 has 12 residues. CDR1 SGHTA and CDR2 FQGNSA come from the germline V gene. Trimming took 4 bases from V and 10 from J, leaving 13 bases between them. The CDR3 region is CASSYPGTRAFF. CDR3 in DNA: TGTGCCAGCAGCTACCCAGGTACCCGAGCTTTCTTT. The full variable domain, completed using reference TRBV7-2 and TRBJ1-1, is GAGVSQSPSNKVTEKGKDVELRCDPISGHTALYWYRQSLGQGLEFLIYFQGNSAPDKSGLPSDRFSAERTGGSVSTLTIQRTQQEDSAVYLCASSYPGTRAFFGQGTRLTVV.

This chain links TRBV3-1 with TRBJ1-6; a possible D gene is TRBD1 (6 bases). The CDR3 length is 13 residues. Between the trimmed V and J ends, which lost 8 bases and 4 bases, there was a span of 9 bases. The germline V gene encodes CDR1 LGHDT and CDR2 YNNKEL (reference sequence). In DNA form, the CDR3 reads TGTGCCAGCGAGGGGGATTATAATTCACCCCTCCACTTT. Encoded protein: CASEGDYNSPLHF.

The chain carries TRBV18 and TRBJ2-5; 8 nucleotides agree with TRBD1. V lost 0 bases to trimming and J lost 5 bases; unmatched junction nucleotides: 8. The CDR3 runs to 16 residues. Germline V gene data show CDR1 as KGHSH and CDR2 as LQKENI. CDR3 nucleotide sequence: TGTGCCAGCTCACCACCGGCAGGGGGCCCCTCCGAGACCCAGTACTTC. Residues: CASSPPAGGPSETQYF.

This CDR3 is CASSIWTTGTGELFF. CDR3 nucleotide sequence: TGTGCCAGTAGTATATGGACTACGGGCACCGGGGAGCTGTTTTTT. The chain combines TRBV19 with TRBJ2-2; possibly TRBD2 for D (6 bases). This CDR3 has 15 residues. The germline gives CDR1 LNHDA, CDR2 SQIVND (reference sequence). Trimming stripped 2 bases from V and 4 bases from J, with 11 bases between.

This sequence joins TRBV7-2 and TRBJ2-1, with 8 bases identical to TRBD1. The length of the CDR3 is 15 residues. Germline loops: CDR1 SGHTA, CDR2 FQGNSA. Unmatched junction bases numbered 12, after V lost 5 bases and J lost 9 bases. The CDR3 loop is CASSTAGTGGGEQFF. Here the CDR3 DNA reads TGTGCCAGCAGCACTGCCGGGACAGGAGGAGGTGAGCAGTTCTTC.

This clonotype was observed a handful of times. The V and J genes are TRBV7-3 and TRBJ2-1; the match to TRBD2 covers 7 bases. The CDR3 contains 18 residues. Germline V gene lookup returns CDR1 SGHTA and CDR2 FQGTGA. The ends lost 1 base at V and 1 base at J; junction bases unmatched: 10. The DNA for the CDR3 is TGTGCCAGCAGCTTAAGCCGGGGGGAAGGGCCTTCCTACAATGAGCAGTTCTTC. Its protein is CASSLSRGEGPSYNEQFF.

This rearrangement joins TRBV19 to TRBJ2-5; a weak D match, TRBD1 (6 bases). Germline CDR1 is LNHDA and CDR2 is SQIVND (reference sequence). Trimming removed 4 bases at V and 2 bases at J, with 11 bases between. CDR3 length equals 14 residues. CDR3 DNA: TGTGCCAGTAGTAGGACAGCCCGGCAAGAGACCCAGTACTTC. It yields the protein CASSRTARQETQYF.